A single sample is the source of the 32 T cell receptor beta chains below, sequenced in a study of T cells after yellow fever vaccination. One entry per CDR3 protein, called by TCRdb with MiXCR from the 5' RACE reads. In the table there are some 390,000 distinct CDR3 sequences, roughly a sixth of which are singletons. The material was PBMCs, obtained before the yellow fever booster vaccination. The source of these receptors is a man aged 18 to 29 who received the YFV17D yellow fever vaccine.

This clonotype was seen more than once but under ten times. CDR3 amino acids: CASSFGGDYEQYF. CDR3 sequence (DNA): TGTGCCAGCAGCTTTGGGGGGGACTACGAGCAGTACTTC. V and J are TRBV7-7 and TRBJ2-7; 7 bases are a match to TRBD2. In germline, CDR1 is SSHAT, CDR2 FNYEAQ (reference sequence). J gave up 3 bases and V 3 bases, and 2 bases lay outside the gene matches. The CDR3 extends over 13 amino acids.

The chain employs TRBV28 and TRBJ2-7, with 8 bases that match TRBD1. The CDR3 totals 15 residues. Unmatched junction bases numbered 6, after V lost 5 bases and J lost 0 bases. CDR1 MDHEN and CDR2 SYDVKM come from the germline V gene. CDR3 in amino acids: CASSAPGTGSYEQYV. The CDR3 DNA reads TGTGCCAGCAGTGCTCCTGGGACAGGCTCCTACGAGCAGTACGTC.

The chain joins TRBV3-1 to TRBJ2-7, with 8 bases matching TRBD1. V trimming: 5 bases; J trimming: 7 bases; junction bases outside the gene matches: 10. Germline assignment: CDR1 LGHDT and CDR2 YNNKEL (reference sequence). This CDR3 comprises 14 residues. The DNA for the CDR3 is TGTGCCAGCAGCTACCTGGACAGGGTGGGGGAGCAGTACTTC. Translated: CASSYLDRVGEQYF.

This clonotype occurred a few times. One end of the junction varies from germline; a read error may be responsible. The chain employs TRBV9 and TRBJ1-2, with unresolved D. CDR3 length equals 12 residues. The germline V gene has CDR1 SGDLS and CDR2 YYNGEE. This CDR3 is CASSVGLRVPHF. Here the CDR3 DNA reads TGTGCCAGCAGCGTAGGGTTACGTGTTCCCCACTTC.

This chain joins TRBV15 and TRBJ1-6; 10 positions match TRBD1. V lost 5 bases, J lost 9 bases, and 4 bases stayed unmatched. CDR1 is LNHNV and CDR2 is YYDKDF in the germline V gene (reference sequence). This CDR3 has 14 amino acids. The CDR3 region is CATSHGTGASPLHF. In nucleotides, the CDR3 is TGTGCCACCAGCCACGGGACAGGGGCTTCACCCCTCCACTTT.

This clonotype was seen only a few times. The chain employs TRBV27 and TRBJ2-5; D is uncertain. The CDR3 has 15 residues. Germline CDR1 and CDR2: MNHEY and SMNVEV (reference sequence). With 3 bases removed from V and 5 bases from J, the gap between germline ends came to 16 bases. The DNA for the CDR3 is TGTGCCAGCAGTTTGGCCTTTGGACCGCAGGAGACCCAGTACTTC. Residues: CASSLAFGPQETQYF.

V is TRBV6-5 and J is TRBJ2-2, with D unclear. V shed 8 bases and J shed 4 bases, with 17 bases lying between them. The CDR3 spans 15 residues. The germline V gene encodes CDR1 MNHEY and CDR2 SVGAGI. CDR3 DNA: TGTGCCAGCGCTTTTACGGGTTGGAGCACCGGGGAGCTGTTTTTT. As protein: CASAFTGWSTGELFF.

There are a few counts of this clonotype. The chain employs TRBV12-3 or TRBV12-4 and TRBJ1-6; D possibly corresponds to TRBD1 (6 bases). The CDR3 totals 18 residues. Trimming left V 3 bases short and J 6 bases short, with 21 bases between. In DNA, the CDR3 is TGTGCCAGCAGTTTCCGGGTCGCGGGGGCGCTCGGTAATTCACCCCTCCACTTT. This translates into CASSFRVAGALGNSPLHF.

The CDR3 nucleotides are TGCGCCAGCAGTTGGGGAGCAGCGGGGCGAAACAATGAGCAGTTCTTC. This codes for CASSWGAAGRNNEQFF. This chain connects TRBV5-1 to TRBJ2-1; 7 bases agree with TRBD2. This CDR3 has 16 residues. CDR1 is SGHRS, CDR2 YFSETQ, per germline. V lost 5 bases to trimming and J lost 5 bases; unmatched junction nucleotides: 13.

The chain's CDR3 is CASSYLGETYEQYF. Written as DNA, the CDR3 is TGTGCCAGCAGTTACCTGGGGGAAACCTACGAGCAGTACTTC. The J gene is TRBJ2-7, the V gene TRBV6-2 or TRBV6-3; D possibly matches TRBD1 or TRBD2 (5 bases each). The CDR3 runs to 14 residues. The V end lost 2 bases, the J end lost 2 bases, and 10 bases lay between the germline ends. Germline CDR1 is MNHEY and CDR2 is SVGEGT.

The rearrangement joins TRBV3-1 to TRBJ1-4; D is uncertain. The V end was cut by 10 bases, the J end by 8 bases, with 8 bases between. CDR1 is LGHDT and CDR2 is YNNKEL in the germline V gene (reference sequence). There are 10 residues in the CDR3. CDR3 residues: CATGSEKLFF. The CDR3 nucleotides read TGTGCCACCGGCAGCGAAAAACTGTTTTTT.

This clonotype was seen more than once but under ten times. This chain joins TRBV29-1 and TRBJ2-2; perhaps TRBD1 as D (6 bases). The CDR3 runs to 17 residues. Germline V gene sequence: CDR1 SQVTM, CDR2 ANQGSEA. The V gene lost 5 bases and the J gene lost 0 bases, with 19 bases spanning the gap. The CDR3 reads CSVQLDPGHPNTGELFF. The CDR3 DNA is TGCAGCGTTCAACTTGATCCGGGACACCCGAACACCGGGGAGCTGTTTTTT.

This clonotype has only a few counts. The chain joins TRBV20-1 to TRBJ2-1, with 7 bases fitting TRBD2. Germline trimming cut 7 bases from V and 5 bases from J; bases unmatched to any gene: 5. The CDR3 sequence is 12 residues long. Germline assignment: CDR1 DFQATT and CDR2 SNEGSKA (reference sequence). This CDR3 reads CSDALADNEQFF. CDR3 nucleotide sequence: TGCAGTGACGCGCTAGCGGACAATGAGCAGTTCTTC.

This clonotype was detected a few times. The gene calls are TRBV3-1 and TRBJ1-2; 7 bases agree with TRBD1. Germline V CDR1 and CDR2: LGHDT, YNNKEL (reference sequence). With V trimmed by 5 bases and J by 8 bases, 8 bases remained unmatched. The CDR3 sequence is 13 residues long. Written as DNA, the CDR3 is TGTGCCAGCAGCGAACACAGGGGATGGGGCTACACCTTC. The encoded protein is CASSEHRGWGYTF.

The rearrangement joins TRBV7-6 to TRBJ2-1, with 13 bases matching TRBD2. The length of the CDR3 is 15 residues. Germline V gene lookup returns CDR1 SGHVS and CDR2 FNYEAQ. V was clipped by 5 bases and J by 9 bases; unmatched bases: 7. Here the CDR3 DNA reads TGTGCCAGCAGCCAAAGGACTAGCGGGGGTGGTGAGCAGTTCTTC. Its protein is CASSQRTSGGGEQFF.

A word on this clonotype: One base away lies a much larger clone, so this may be a sequencing read error. The chain carries TRBV6-5 and TRBJ1-2, with D possibly matching TRBD1 (5 bases). CDR1 and CDR2 from the germline V gene are MNHEY and SVGAGI. Deletions cut 2 bases from V and 6 bases from J, with 13 bases between. The CDR3 runs to 14 residues. In DNA form, the CDR3 reads TGTGCCAGCAGTTACAGCGCAGGGAGGGATGGCTACACCTTC. Translating gives CASSYSAGRDGYTF.

The rearrangement uses TRBV7-3 and TRBJ1-1; TRBD1 aligns across 7 bases. Unmatched junction bases numbered 10, after V lost 5 bases and J lost 4 bases. Germline V lookup: CDR1 SGHTA, CDR2 FQGTGA. There are 15 residues in the CDR3. The DNA for the CDR3 is TGTGCCAGCAGCAGACAGGGAGGGGGCGGCACTGAAGCTTTCTTT. It codes for CASSRQGGGGTEAFF.

V gene TRBV10-3 combines with J gene TRBJ1-3; 8 nucleotides match TRBD1. This CDR3 comprises 17 residues. Germline trimming cut 3 bases from V and 5 bases from J; bases unmatched to any gene: 12. CDR1 and CDR2 (germline): ENHRY, SYGVKD. The CDR3 bases are TGTGCCATCAGTGACGGCCCTGGACAGGGTGGTAGAAACACCATATATTTT. Protein sequence: CAISDGPGQGGRNTIYF.

Notes on this clonotype: Compared with germline, one end of the junction differs, possibly owing to a read error. The chain recombines TRBV7-3 with TRBJ2-5; 11 nucleotides agree with TRBD2. Germline V gene sequence: CDR1 SGHTA, CDR2 FQGTGA. The CDR3 is 16 amino acids. The CDR3 here is CASSFLAGGPRETLYF. CDR3 bases: TGTGCCAGCAGCTTTTTAGCGGGGGGGCCGAGAGAGACCCTGTACTTC.

The chain recombines TRBV10-1 with TRBJ2-7; 7 bases match TRBD1. J was trimmed by 1 base and V by 7 bases; bases with no gene match: 10. CDR3 length equals 15 residues. CDR1 and CDR2 (germline): WNHNN, SYGVQD (reference sequence). The CDR3 reads CASTPPIRGSYEQYV. As DNA, the CDR3 is TGCGCCAGCACTCCACCAATCAGGGGGTCCTACGAGCAGTACGTC.

The chain couples TRBV2 to TRBJ1-6, with a weak D call TRBD1 (5 bases). Trimming shortened V by 7 bases and J by 10 bases, and 20 bases separated the two germline ends. The CDR3 totals 15 residues. From germline, CDR1 is SNHLY and CDR2 FYNNEI. The DNA of the CDR3 is TGTGCCAGCAAAGAGGGGCTGGGGTCCACGTCACCCCTCCACTTT. Protein product: CASKEGLGSTSPLHF.

This clonotype appeared many times. The chain combines TRBV29-1 with TRBJ2-6; D is unclear. Germline loops: CDR1 SQVTM, CDR2 ANQGSEA. V was trimmed by 8 bases and J by 0 bases, leaving 20 bases between them. The CDR3 sequence is 17 residues long. The CDR3 region is CSSSLGRLLSGANVLTF. DNA for the CDR3: TGCAGCTCATCTCTCGGCAGGCTCCTCTCTGGGGCCAACGTCCTGACTTTC.

The chain is built from TRBV12-3 or TRBV12-4 and TRBJ1-2; no firm D call. The CDR3 is 14 amino acids. Deletions cut 6 bases from V and 2 bases from J, with 13 bases between. The CDR3 loop reads CASSRTSRNYGYTF. The DNA for the CDR3 is TGTGCCAGCAGCCGAACCTCAAGAAACTATGGCTACACCTTC.

This clonotype was counted only a few times. V usage is TRBV11-2 and J usage is TRBJ2-1; TRBD2 matches 9 bases. The CDR3 is 15 residues long. The germline CDR1 and CDR2 sequences are SGHAT and FQNNGV. Trimming removed 1 base from V and 8 bases from J; junction bases left unmatched: 6. For the CDR3, the DNA is TGTGCCAGCAGCTTAGGGCGGGGGGGAGTGGATGAGCAGTTCTTC. It is translated as CASSLGRGGVDEQFF.

The rearrangement links TRBV3-1 to TRBJ2-2; the D gene could be TRBD1 or TRBD2 (5 bases each). V lost 4 bases to trimming and J lost 3 bases, with 15 bases between them. Germline CDR1 is LGHDT and CDR2 is YNNKEL (reference sequence). The CDR3 contains 16 residues. The CDR3 sequence: CASSPPGAEYTGELFF. The CDR3 nucleotides are TGTGCCAGCAGCCCCCCCGGGGCAGAGTACACCGGGGAGCTGTTTTTT.

This clonotype was detected only a few times. V usage is TRBV6-5 and J usage is TRBJ1-1; D ambiguous. Germline V gives CDR1 MNHEY, CDR2 SVGAGI. Trimming took 5 bases from V and 6 from J, leaving 7 bases between them. This CDR3 spans 11 amino acids. In DNA, the CDR3 is TGTGCCAGCAGTCGCGGCGCTGAAGCTTTCTTT. It encodes CASSRGAEAFF.

This clonotype occurred a few times. The chain links TRBV4-3 to TRBJ2-3; D gene uncertain. This CDR3 has 15 amino acids. The V gene's germline CDR1 is LGHNA and CDR2 YSLEER. V shed 0 bases and J shed 5 bases, with 12 bases lying between them. Here the CDR3 DNA reads TGCGCCAGCAGCCAAGAGACGGGCCTGAGAGATACGCAGTATTTT. This codes for CASSQETGLRDTQYF.

This clonotype was seen a single time. The chain employs TRBV5-4 and TRBJ2-5; 7 bases are a match to TRBD2. The junction had 8 bases not matched to a gene; V was cut back by 4 bases and J by 5 bases. Germline V CDR1 and CDR2: SGHNT, YYREEE (reference sequence). This CDR3 spans 14 amino acids. The CDR3 region is CASSPSAGEETQYF. The DNA of the CDR3 is TGTGCCAGCAGCCCCTCCGCGGGGGAGGAGACCCAGTACTTC.

The chain has TRBV12-3 or TRBV12-4 and TRBJ2-7; TRBD2 aligns across 8 bases. The CDR3 is made up of 14 amino acids. V lost 5 bases, J lost 3 bases, and 6 bases stayed unmatched. This chain's CDR3 is CASSEAGEFYEQYF. As DNA, the CDR3 is TGTGCCAGCAGTGAAGCGGGGGAGTTCTACGAGCAGTACTTC.

In this sample, this clonotype turned up a few times. The chain employs TRBV7-2 and TRBJ2-1; 10 bases align to TRBD2. Germline V CDR1 and CDR2: SGHTA, FQGNSA. This CDR3 spans 15 amino acids. V lost 5 bases, J lost 6 bases, and 7 bases stayed unmatched. The CDR3 loop reads CASSAGLAGANEQFF. CDR3 coding DNA: TGTGCCAGCAGCGCAGGGCTAGCGGGAGCCAATGAGCAGTTCTTC. Based on the CDR3 plus reference TRBV7-2 and TRBJ2-1, the full variable domain is GAGVSQSPSNKVTEKGKDVELRCDPISGHTALYWYRQSLGQGLEFLIYFQGNSAPDKSGLPSDRFSAERTGGSVSTLTIQRTQQEDSAVYLCASSAGLAGANEQFFGPGTRLTVL.

The genes are TRBV12-3 or TRBV12-4 and TRBJ2-5, with D perhaps being TRBD1 or TRBD2 (7 bases each). Trimming stripped 4 bases from V and 4 bases from J, with 16 bases between. The CDR3 is 15 residues long. The DNA for the CDR3 is TGTGCCAGCAGTTCCCCCGACAGGGAGGGAGAGACCCAGTACTTC. Translation: CASSSPDREGETQYF.

This clonotype was observed a handful of times. The genes are TRBV12-3 or TRBV12-4 and TRBJ2-7; TRBD1 aligns across 8 bases. J was trimmed by 5 bases and V by 6 bases; bases with no gene match: 9. CDR3 length equals 14 residues. The CDR3 reads CASRSTGGSNEQYF. In DNA form, the CDR3 reads TGTGCCAGCAGGTCTACAGGGGGAAGTAACGAGCAGTACTTC.